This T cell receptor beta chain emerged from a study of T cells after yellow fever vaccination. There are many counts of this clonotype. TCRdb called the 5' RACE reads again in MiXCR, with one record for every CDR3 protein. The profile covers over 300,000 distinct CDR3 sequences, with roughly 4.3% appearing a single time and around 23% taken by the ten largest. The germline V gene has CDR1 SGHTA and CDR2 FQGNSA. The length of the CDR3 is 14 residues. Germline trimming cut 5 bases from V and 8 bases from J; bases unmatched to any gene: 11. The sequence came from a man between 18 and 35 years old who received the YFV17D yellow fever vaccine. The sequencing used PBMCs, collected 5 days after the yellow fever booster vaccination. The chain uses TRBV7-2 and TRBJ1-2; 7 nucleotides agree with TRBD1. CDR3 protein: CASSPDRAYGGYTF. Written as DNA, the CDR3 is TGTGCCAGCAGCCCCGACAGGGCCTACGGCGGCTACACCTTC.